The 15 T cell receptor beta chains in this list originate from one sample, sequenced in a study of T cell responses to AZD1222 COVID-19 vaccine. Generated by immunoSEQ multiplex PCR, the TCRdb table keeps only in-frame clones and is missing some. The table includes under 150,000 clones, 85% to 95% detected once. Material: peripheral blood, obtained on day 0 of AZD1222 vaccination. Receptor source: an adult in good health.

The gene calls are TRBV4-1 and TRBJ2-1; D may be TRBD2 (6 bases). Trimming cost V 4 bases and J 5 bases, with 15 bases left between them. CDR1 MGHRA and CDR2 YSYEKL come from the germline V gene. The CDR3 extends over 15 amino acids. CDR3 residues: CASSPRGGVNNEQFF. The CDR3 DNA sequence: TGCGCCAGCAGCCCGCGGGGCGGAGTCAACAATGAGCAGTTCTTC.

V and J are TRBV15 and TRBJ2-1, with D unclear. The V end lost 0 bases, the J end lost 5 bases, and 5 bases lay between the germline ends. The CDR3 runs 13 residues. Germline V gene sequence: CDR1 LNHNV, CDR2 YYDKDF (reference sequence). The DNA of the CDR3 is TGTGCCACCAGCAGAGATGCCGACAATGAGCAGTTCTTC. It is translated as CATSRDADNEQFF.

This clone was observed once. The rearrangement joins TRBV11-2 to TRBJ2-7; D perhaps matches TRBD2 (6 bases). V gave up 2 bases and J gave up 4 bases, with 18 bases separating them. The CDR3 runs 16 residues. Germline V gene data show CDR1 as SGHAT and CDR2 as FQNNGV. The CDR3 sequence: CASSLTSNIRSYEQYF. CDR3 bases: TGTGCCAGCAGCTTAACTAGCAATATAAGGTCATACGAGCAGTACTTC.

The chain carries TRBV18 and TRBJ2-1; 7 nucleotides line up with TRBD2. CDR3 length equals 14 residues. Losses at the gene ends were 2 bases for V and 9 bases for J; bases not matched to a gene: 7. In germline, CDR1 is KGHSH, CDR2 LQKENI. The CDR3 nucleotides are TGTGCCAGCTCACCAGCGGGAGAATGGAGTGAGCAGTTCTTC. Its translation is CASSPAGEWSEQFF.

This chain joins TRBV5-5 and TRBJ1-6; D remains ambiguous. Germline assignment: CDR1 SGHKS and CDR2 YYEKEE (reference sequence). This CDR3 contains 16 residues. Trimming shortened V by 0 bases and J by 7 bases, and 14 bases separated the two germline ends. The CDR3 coding sequence is TGTGCCAGCAGCTTGGCACTTGGCAGAGGCAATTCACCCCTCCACTTT. This gives the protein CASSLALGRGNSPLHF.

This clone was found once. In nucleotides, the CDR3 is TGTGCCAGCAGCGAGGGGGTGGGAAACACCATATATTTT. Translating gives CASSEGVGNTIYF. This chain joins TRBV7-8 and TRBJ1-3; a possible D gene is TRBD1 (6 bases). Germline lookup yields CDR1 SGHVS and CDR2 FQNEAQ. V gave up 5 bases and J gave up 4 bases, with 9 bases separating them. The CDR3 runs 13 residues.

The chain couples TRBV9 to TRBJ1-1, with D unresolved. The germline gives CDR1 SGDLS, CDR2 YYNGEE. CDR3 length equals 11 residues. Trimming removed 10 bases at V and 5 bases at J, with 12 bases between. Written as DNA, the CDR3 is TGTGCCGGCCCGCGAAGGACTGAAGCTTTCTTT. It is translated as CAGPRRTEAFF.

The chain combines TRBV7-3 with TRBJ1-2; D is possibly TRBD1 (5 bases). CDR3 length: 13 amino acids. The ends were cut back, 10 bases at V and 4 bases at J, with 16 bases in the middle. The germline V gene encodes CDR1 SGHTA and CDR2 FQGTGA. The chain's CDR3 is CANQGVHSYGYTF. CDR3 coding DNA: TGTGCCAACCAAGGGGTACATTCCTATGGCTACACCTTC.

V gene TRBV20-1 combines with J gene TRBJ2-7; D might be TRBD1 or TRBD2, each matching 6 bases. V was shortened by 3 bases and J by 1 base, with 19 bases between the two germline ends. The germline gives CDR1 DFQATT, CDR2 SNEGSKA (reference sequence). The CDR3 is 16 residues long. The CDR3, as DNA: TGCAGTGCTAGTTTCGGGGGCCAGCTCACTTCCTACGAGCAGTACTTC. It encodes CSASFGGQLTSYEQYF.

The chain employs TRBV2 and TRBJ2-7, with TRBD2 matching 14 bases. CDR1 and CDR2 from the germline V gene are SNHLY and FYNNEI. V was pared by 3 bases and J by 12 bases, with 10 bases of the junction left unmatched. The CDR3 loop spans 15 amino acids. The CDR3 protein is CASSEEGLAGVFLYF. CDR3 in DNA: TGTGCCAGCAGTGAGGAGGGACTAGCGGGAGTATTTCTGTACTTC.

With regard to this clone: This sample includes further DNA sequences coding for the same CDR3. The chain employs TRBV4-1 and TRBJ1-1; D is unclear. Trimming cost V 2 bases and J 5 bases, with 9 bases left between them. Germline-derived CDR1 and CDR2 are MGHRA and YSYEKL. This CDR3 is built from 13 residues. DNA for the CDR3: TGCGCCAGCAGCCAACCTGGGAATACTGAAGCTTTCTTT. Protein sequence: CASSQPGNTEAFF.

The chain couples TRBV6-5 to TRBJ2-5; D possibly corresponds to TRBD2 (5 bases). V dropped 6 bases and J dropped 5 bases, with 16 bases sitting between them. Germline CDR1 reads MNHEY; CDR2 reads SVGAGI. This CDR3 region has 14 residues. CDR3 in DNA: TGTGCCAGCAGCTCTGGGAGACGAATGGAGACCCAGTACTTC. Its protein is CASSSGRRMETQYF.

The rearrangement uses TRBV7-3 and TRBJ2-3, with TRBD2 matching 7 bases. V lost 6 bases to trimming and J lost 0 bases; unmatched junction nucleotides: 6. There are 15 residues in the CDR3. The germline gives CDR1 SGHTA, CDR2 FQGTGA. The CDR3 spells CASRPSGKSTDTQYF. The CDR3 DNA follows: TGTGCCAGCAGGCCAAGCGGGAAAAGCACAGATACGCAGTATTTT.

This chain uses TRBV11-2 with TRBJ1-4; 8 nucleotides agree with TRBD1. From germline, CDR1 is SGHAT and CDR2 FQNNGV. The CDR3 runs 17 residues. V lost 5 bases and J lost 0; bases outside the gene matches: 8. The CDR3 region has the DNA TGTGCCAGCAGCGAGGACAGGGCCCTTGCAACTAATGAAAAACTGTTTTTT. It is translated as CASSEDRALATNEKLFF.

The rearrangement links TRBV21-1 to TRBJ2-3; the table names TRBD2, a call not compared with the DNA. TRBV21-1 is assigned pseudogene status. This CDR3 has 14 amino acids. The CDR3 is CASTGCPESDTQYF. The CDR3, as DNA: TGTGCCAGCACTGGTTGCCCGGAGTCAGATACGCAGTATTTT.